This TCR beta chain was recovered during a study of blood T cell repertoires in COVID-19. Across the whole study: Both acute and convalescent COVID-19 samples were obtained from the United States, Italy and Spain.

This CDR3 region has 14 residues. J lost 5 bases, V lost 3 bases, and 5 bases had no gene match. Per the germline V gene, CDR1 is SGHRS and CDR2 is YFSETQ. This clone was observed a single time. In the source study's methods: Estimation of nucleated cell counts was performed using reference gene primer amplification. The assay was immunoSEQ multiplex PCR, and TCRdb's table has in-frame clones only and misses some. That table furnishes V, J and clone size, whereas the DNA furnished D and trimming. Found here are several thousand clones, around 84% of them singletons; the top ten hold over 7%. The sequence was obtained from a human donor with active COVID-19. The donor label of this sample is uncertain. Material: peripheral blood. This chain links TRBV5-1 with TRBJ1-1, with 9 bases lining up with TRBD1. The CDR3 sequence: CASSSRQGGTEAFF. The DNA of the CDR3 is TGCGCCAGCAGCTCCAGACAGGGGGGAACTGAAGCTTTCTTT.